The entry below gives a single T cell receptor beta chain sequence along with its context. Its antigen is not known. The germline gives CDR1 SGDLS, CDR2 YYNGEE. The junction had 9 bases not matched to a gene; V was cut back by 0 bases and J by 4 bases. The CDR3 is 16 residues long. The sample originates from a study of cytomegalovirus exposure and HLA in healthy donors. At the level of the study: Out of roughly 170 million T cells, an earlier analysis found around 120 million unique TCR beta sequences in total. Study-level points and caveats: Rates of TCR association differed by HLA locus in a later analysis, with DRB1 highest and HLA-C lowest.

All donors participated as healthy donors of bone marrow. PCR employed 60 Vbeta and 13 Jbeta primers. Method: immunoSEQ multiplex PCR; TCRdb's copy keeps in-frame clones and lacks some. Its listing shows about 77,000 clones. This TCR derives from a man aged 45-65 years in good health and CMV-seropositive. Sequencing was carried out using PBMCs. The chain joins TRBV9 to TRBJ1-2; 7 bases map to TRBD1. CDR3 sequence reads: CASSVEFGTAIYGYTF. As DNA, the CDR3 is TGTGCCAGCAGCGTAGAGTTTGGGACAGCAATCTATGGCTACACCTTC.